This TCR beta chain was found in a study of post-analysis software for immune sequencing data. Study overall: The disease courses spanned relapsing-remitting, secondary progressive and progressive-relapsing forms of multiple sclerosis.

Germline assignment: CDR1 PRHDT and CDR2 FYEKMQ (reference sequence). The ends were cut back, 6 bases at V and 1 base at J, with 10 bases in the middle. CDR3 length: 13 residues. Study-wide findings and caveats: F-measure co-clustering was strong for batch-matched samples. Multiple sclerosis patients had significantly lower normalized Chao1 diversity than controls. In patients, TRBV5-6, TRBV5-1 and TRBV20-1 belonged to four or five TRBV segments found more frequently than in controls.

This clonotype was observed a few times. The antigen is unknown. TCR beta cDNA libraries had unique molecular identifiers. Roughly 470,000 cDNA molecules came from around 1 to 9.1 million T cells. MiXCR, applied by TCRdb to the PCR reads, yields one record per CDR3 protein. The table lists some 800,000 distinct CDR3 sequences, about 43% of them singletons. This TCR derives from a girl under 18 with multiple sclerosis. V is TRBV13 and J is TRBJ2-7; no clear D gene. Sequenced material: blood. CDR3 amino acids: CASSDRISYEQYF. The DNA for the CDR3 is TGTGCCAGCAGTGATCGTATTTCCTACGAGCAGTACTTC.